This passage covers 18 T cell receptor beta chains from one sample sequenced in a study of shared clonotypes between healthy human individuals. TCRdb keeps only in-frame clones here, not all; method: immunoSEQ multiplex PCR. Among 2 million to 2.5 million clones, approximately 96% were seen once, and the ten largest hold more than 0.1%. Sequenced input: naive CD4+ T cells sorted from blood. Described subset: CD45RA+ positively selected. The receptors were sampled from a man younger than 35 in good health.

The chain is built from TRBV5-1 and TRBJ2-2; the D is unclear. CDR3 size: 17 residues. Germline V gene sequence: CDR1 SGHRS, CDR2 YFSETQ. With 3 bases removed from V and 7 bases from J, the gap between germline ends came to 22 bases. The CDR3 sequence is CASSSRTPKEHRGELFF. The CDR3 coding sequence is TGCGCCAGCAGCTCCCGAACCCCAAAGGAACACCGCGGGGAGCTGTTTTTT.

The gene calls are TRBV4-1 and TRBJ2-7; D might be TRBD2 (5 bases). There are 14 residues in the CDR3. Germline V lookup: CDR1 MGHRA, CDR2 YSYEKL. V lost 4 bases to trimming and J lost 7 bases, with 17 bases between them. DNA of the CDR3: TGCGCCAGCAGCCCGTACTCGGGGAGAAGGGAGCAGTACTTC. It encodes CASSPYSGRREQYF.

The chain links TRBV7-9 to TRBJ1-5; D is unclear. Germline assignment: CDR1 SEHNR and CDR2 FQNEAQ (reference sequence). This CDR3 is 12 amino acids long. Between the trimmed V and J ends, which lost 3 bases and 5 bases, there was a span of 5 bases. The CDR3 loop reads CASSFSDQPQHF. For the CDR3, the DNA is TGTGCCAGCAGCTTTTCCGATCAGCCCCAGCATTTT.

The J gene is TRBJ2-1, the V gene TRBV18; 10 bases are shared with TRBD1. The germline gives CDR1 KGHSH, CDR2 LQKENI. The CDR3 loop spans 16 amino acids. Germline trimming cut 6 bases from V and 5 bases from J; bases unmatched to any gene: 10. CDR3 sequence: CASSHPGQGINNEQFF. The CDR3 region has the DNA TGTGCCAGCTCTCATCCGGGACAGGGGATCAACAATGAGCAGTTCTTC.

The genes are TRBV6-5 and TRBJ1-1; D is uncertain. CDR3 length: 15 amino acids. Trimming left V 5 bases short and J 1 base short, with 14 bases between. Germline lookup yields CDR1 MNHEY and CDR2 SVGAGI. The CDR3 is CASSPRTAKNTEAFF. DNA for the CDR3: TGTGCCAGCAGTCCCCGGACTGCGAAGAACACTGAAGCTTTCTTT.

This clone was seen a single time. The chain carries TRBV28 and TRBJ2-7, with 10 bases fitting TRBD2. Per the germline V gene, CDR1 is MDHEN and CDR2 is SYDVKM. After removal of 1 base from V and 3 bases from J, the junction contained 6 bases not matched to a gene. The CDR3 has 16 amino acids. The CDR3 spells CASSLLSLAGSYEQYF. The CDR3 coding sequence is TGTGCCAGCAGTTTATTGTCACTAGCGGGGAGCTACGAGCAGTACTTC. The full variable domain, rest sourced from reference TRBV28 and TRBJ2-7, is DVKVTQSSRYLVKRTGEKVFLECVQDMDHENMFWYRQDPGLGLRLIYFSYDVKMKEKGDIPEGYSVSREKKERFSLILESASTNQTSMYLCASSLLSLAGSYEQYFGPGTRLTVT.

This chain connects TRBV30 to TRBJ1-2, with no clear D. The CDR3 length is 15 residues. Trimming took 2 bases from V and 0 from J, leaving 13 bases between them. Germline V lookup: CDR1 GTSNPN, CDR2 SVGIG (reference sequence). This CDR3 reads CAWSLVPGPNYGYTF. The CDR3 DNA reads as TGTGCCTGGAGTCTGGTCCCGGGTCCTAACTATGGCTACACCTTC.

The chain combines TRBV7-2 with TRBJ2-7, with D tentatively TRBD1 (6 bases). The germline V gene has CDR1 SGHTA and CDR2 FQGNSA. The CDR3 length is 14 residues. V shed 5 bases and J shed 0 bases, with 11 bases lying between them. The CDR3: CASSSRQVSYEQYF. As DNA, the CDR3 is TGTGCCAGCAGCAGCCGACAGGTCTCCTACGAGCAGTACTTC.

About this clone: At one boundary the junction diverges from the germline segment, which might be a read error. The rearrangement joins TRBV7-2 to TRBJ2-5; D gene uncertain. Germline V gives CDR1 SGHTA, CDR2 FQGNSA. This CDR3 spans 11 amino acids. Here the CDR3 reads CASSLGQERNF. Here the CDR3 DNA reads TGTGCCAGCAGCTTAGGGCAGGAGAGGAACTTC.

The chain is built from TRBV6-1 and TRBJ2-7, with D hard to call. Germline assignment: CDR1 MNHNS and CDR2 SASEGT. V was shortened by 2 bases and J by 0 bases, with 8 bases between the two germline ends. The CDR3 spans 14 residues. The CDR3 sequence: CASSELESSYEQYF. For the CDR3, the DNA is TGTGCCAGCAGTGAATTGGAAAGCTCCTACGAGCAGTACTTC.

This chain joins TRBV30 and TRBJ1-1; the D is unclear. This CDR3 is 15 amino acids long. With 0 bases removed from V and 3 bases from J, the gap between germline ends came to 14 bases. In germline, CDR1 is GTSNPN, CDR2 SVGIG (reference sequence). CDR3 nucleotide sequence: TGTGCCTGGAGTGTGCGGGCTACAGTATACACTGAAGCTTTCTTT. Translated, it gives CAWSVRATVYTEAFF.

In this sample, this clone turned up once. The CDR3 region is CASSVGNSYEQYF. DNA of the CDR3: TGTGCCAGCTCCGTCGGTAACTCCTACGAGCAGTACTTC. The chain couples TRBV7-2 to TRBJ2-7, with D unresolved. The CDR3 consists of 13 residues. Trimming took 8 bases from V and 0 from J, leaving 11 bases between them. CDR1 is SGHTA and CDR2 is FQGNSA in the germline V gene.

The chain uses TRBV6-6 and TRBJ2-3, with a weak D call TRBD1 (6 bases). The CDR3 length is 13 residues. Germline-derived CDR1 and CDR2 are MNHNY and SVGAGI (reference sequence). V lost 6 bases, J lost 1 base, and 8 bases lay in between. CDR3 in amino acids: CASRGAGTDTQYF. The CDR3 region has the DNA TGTGCCAGCAGGGGGGCCGGCACAGATACGCAGTATTTT.

This chain links TRBV7-9 with TRBJ2-5; 12 nucleotides line up with TRBD2. The CDR3 is 19 residues long. In germline, CDR1 is SEHNR, CDR2 FQNEAQ (reference sequence). The V and J ends lost 5 bases and 2 bases, in that order; junction bases with no gene match: 15. CDR3 DNA sequence: TGTGCCAGCAGCCTGCGGGGGGGACTAGCGGGCGAAAAACAAGAGACCCAGTACTTC. Translating gives CASSLRGGLAGEKQETQYF.

The chain has TRBV19 and TRBJ1-1; D not certain. The CDR3 length is 14 residues. V was pared by 2 bases and J by 4 bases, with 11 bases between. Looked up from germline, CDR1 is LNHDA and CDR2 is SQIVND (reference sequence). The CDR3 nucleotides read TGTGCCAGTAGTATAAGGGAGGGCAGCACTGAAGCTTTCTTT. Residues: CASSIREGSTEAFF.

The chain uses TRBV19 and TRBJ1-2; tentatively, D is TRBD1 (5 bases). Germline V CDR1 and CDR2: LNHDA, SQIVND (reference sequence). The CDR3 extends over 14 amino acids. Trimming shortened V by 1 base and J by 3 bases, and 9 bases separated the two germline ends. As DNA, the CDR3 is TGTGCCAGTAGTATAGGGGGCAAGGACTATGGCTACACCTTC. This sequence encodes CASSIGGKDYGYTF.

As for this clone: The same CDR3 can be traced to other DNA sequences in this sample. The chain recombines TRBV10-1 with TRBJ2-7; D is possibly TRBD1 (6 bases). V was cut by 0 bases and J by 6 bases, with 6 bases left in between. This CDR3 contains 12 residues. Germline values: CDR1 WNHNN, CDR2 SYGVQD (reference sequence). The CDR3 sequence is CASSESTGEQYF. As DNA, the CDR3 is TGCGCCAGCAGTGAGTCGACAGGCGAGCAGTACTTC.

J is TRBJ2-7 and V is TRBV5-5; 8 nucleotides align to TRBD1. The CDR3 contains 18 residues. The germline V gene encodes CDR1 SGHKS and CDR2 YYEKEE (reference sequence). Losses at the gene ends were 0 bases for V and 4 bases for J; bases not matched to a gene: 15. The CDR3 reads CASSLALTTGGSLYEQYF. The CDR3, as DNA: TGTGCCAGCAGCTTGGCGCTAACTACAGGGGGGAGTTTGTACGAGCAGTACTTC.